This entry describes one T cell receptor (beta chain). Germline CDR1 GTSNPN, CDR2 SVGIG (reference sequence). The CDR3 is 13 residues long. V lost 0 bases and J lost 7, with 9 bases in between. The data originate from a study of T cell clonotyping in hematopoietic cell transplantation. TCRdb's table, derived via immunoSEQ multiplex PCR, lists solely in-frame clones and lacks some. The data show roughly 40,000 clones, roughly 96% seen once. Sequencing used peripheral blood mononuclear cells. The chain links TRBV30 to TRBJ2-2; D possibly corresponds to TRBD2 (5 bases). This TCR came from a man aged 25 to 45 in good health. Some clones in this sample may be carry-over from other donors' samples. The CDR3 region has the DNA TGTGCCTGGAGTGTGCGTGGGAGCGGGGAGCTGTTTTTT. It translates to CAWSVRGSGELFF.